The present entry profiles one T cell receptor (beta chain) with its context. The sample originates from a study of blood T cell repertoires in COVID-19. Study-level background: Acute and convalescent COVID-19 specimens originated in the United States, Italy and Spain. T cells, B-cell-depleted T cells, or PBMCs provided the cDNA or gDNA that served as material.

Trimming removed 5 bases from V and 0 bases from J, with 11 bases in between. The CDR3 extends over 15 amino acids. CDR1 is SGHTA and CDR2 is FQGNSA in the germline V gene. Methods used by the authors: The authors estimated nucleated cell counts from reference gene primer amplification. The assay was immunoSEQ multiplex PCR, and TCRdb's table has in-frame clones only and misses some. The V and J calls and clone size come from that table; D and trimming were worked out from the DNA. The sample contains over 100,000 clones, less than 90% of which appear only once. The chain couples TRBV7-2 to TRBJ2-1; a weak D match, TRBD2 (6 bases). The receptor was derived from a woman aged 55-70 years with acute or convalescent COVID-19. The specimen sequenced was peripheral blood. The CDR3 DNA reads as TGTGCCAGCAGCCCTCTAGCGAGCTCCTACAATGAGCAGTTCTTC. This gives the protein CASSPLASSYNEQFF.